Following are 7 T cell receptor beta chains from one sample sequenced in a study of shared clonotypes between healthy human individuals. Method: immunoSEQ multiplex PCR; TCRdb's copy keeps in-frame clones and lacks some. The sample contains 950,000 to 1,100,000 clones, about 80% of which appear only once. Specimen: memory CD4+ T cells from PBMCs. Subset denoted: CD45RA-negative fraction. The receptors derive from a man aged 18-30 years in good health. Some clones in this sample may be carry-over from other donors' samples.

The chain joins TRBV30 to TRBJ2-4; perhaps D is TRBD1 or TRBD2 (5 bases each). CDR3 size: 14 residues. The germline CDR1 and CDR2 sequences are GTSNPN and SVGIG (reference sequence). V shed 2 bases and J shed 0 bases, with 8 bases lying between them. The CDR3: CAWSLGTAKNIQYF. CDR3 coding DNA: TGTGCCTGGAGTCTCGGGACAGCCAAAAACATTCAGTACTTC.

The genes are TRBV7-9 and TRBJ1-2; perhaps TRBD1 as D (5 bases). Trimming removed 5 bases from V and 0 bases from J, with 13 bases in between. The CDR3 extends over 15 amino acids. Germline CDR1 SEHNR, CDR2 FQNEAQ (reference sequence). CDR3 DNA sequence: TGTGCCAGCAGCCGAGGGACGGGAGCTAACTATGGCTACACCTTC. It encodes CASSRGTGANYGYTF. Drawing the rest from reference TRBV7-9 and TRBJ1-2, the complete variable domain is DTGVSQNPRHKITKRGQNVTFRCDPISEHNRLYWYRQTLGQGPEFLTYFQNEAQLEKSRLLSDRFSAERPKGSFSTLEIQRTEQGDSAMYLCASSRGTGANYGYTFGSGTRLTVV.

V gene TRBV7-9 combines with J gene TRBJ2-7; TRBD2 agrees at 7 bases. V shed 5 bases and J 3 bases; nucleotides not matched to a gene: 7. The germline V gene has CDR1 SEHNR and CDR2 FQNEAQ (reference sequence). This CDR3 is 14 amino acids long. The CDR3 sequence is CASSPPGGIYEQYF. In DNA, the CDR3 is TGTGCCAGCAGCCCACCCGGGGGGATCTACGAGCAGTACTTC.

The V call is TRBV28, the J call TRBJ1-6; D is perhaps TRBD1 (5 bases). This CDR3 has 13 amino acids. Between the trimmed V and J ends, which lost 6 bases and 13 bases, there was a span of 16 bases. Germline V gene sequence: CDR1 MDHEN, CDR2 SYDVKM. In DNA form, the CDR3 reads TGTGCCAGCAGCAGAGACAGTTCCCTCCCCCTCCACTTT. Translation gives CASSRDSSLPLHF.

The CDR3 here is CASRSGQLNQPQHF. The CDR3 DNA is TGTGCCAGCAGGTCGGGACAGCTAAATCAGCCCCAGCATTTT. The chain carries TRBV28 and TRBJ1-5; TRBD1 matches at 7 bases. Germline V gives CDR1 MDHEN, CDR2 SYDVKM. This CDR3 comprises 14 residues. After removal of 6 bases from V and 4 bases from J, the junction contained 6 bases not matched to a gene.

For this clone: A clone one base away is much larger, so this may be a read error. The chain uses TRBV7-2 and TRBJ2-1; 11 bases are shared with TRBD2. Germline-derived CDR1 and CDR2 are SGHTA and FQGNSA. V lost 4 bases and J lost 5; bases outside the gene matches: 4. The CDR3 spans 15 residues. The CDR3 here is CASSSRLAGNNEQFF. In nucleotides, the CDR3 is TGTGCCAGCAGCTCCCGACTAGCGGGAAACAATGAGCAGTTCTTC. Full variable domain (remainder filled in from reference TRBV7-2 and TRBJ2-1): GAGVSQSPSNKVTEKGKDVELRCDPISGHTALYWYRQSLGQGLEFLIYFQGNSAPDKSGLPSDRFSAERTGGSVSTLTIQRTQQEDSAVYLCASSSRLAGNNEQFFGPGTRLTVL.

With regard to this clone: The same CDR3 can be traced to other DNA sequences in this sample. The chain uses TRBV18 and TRBJ1-5, with D tentatively TRBD1 (6 bases). The V gene's germline CDR1 is KGHSH and CDR2 LQKENI. V lost 3 bases to trimming and J lost 1 base, with 10 bases between them. The CDR3 extends over 15 amino acids. The DNA of the CDR3 is TGTGCCAGCTCACCGATACAGGGAAGCAATCAGCCCCAGCATTTT. It yields the protein CASSPIQGSNQPQHF.